The entry below describes one T cell receptor (beta chain). Everyone who took part was about 18 to 90 years old, and they came from 24 US areas. Each recovered donor of Cohort 3 presented with two negative PCRs, clearance, or symptom resolution. These data come from a study of blood T cell repertoires in COVID-19. Study-wide background: T cells, B-cell-depleted T cells, or PBMCs supplied cDNA or gDNA.

CDR1 is LNHDA and CDR2 is SQIVND in the germline V gene (reference sequence). The V segment lost 5 bases and the J segment 0 bases; nucleotides outside the gene matches: 6. The CDR3 length is 16 residues. The authors' processing: For nucleated cells, counts were estimated from reference gene primer amplification. Libraries were prepared by immunoSEQ multiplex PCR; TCRdb keeps only in-frame clonotypes and omits some of them. For V, J and clone size, that table is used; D and trimming come from the DNA. The data show about 310,000 clones, around nine tenths seen once. V is TRBV19 and J is TRBJ1-5, with 8 bases identical to TRBD1. Material for sequencing was PBMCs or T cells enriched from blood (not recorded which). The clonotype originates from a woman in her 40s who had recovered from COVID-19. The CDR3 bases are TGTGCCAGTAGTCCGGGACAGGTCTTTAGCAATCAGCCCCAGCATTTT. It is translated as CASSPGQVFSNQPQHF.